The 7 T cell receptor beta chains reported below all come from one sample, sequenced in a study of T cells after posttransplantation cyclophosphamide. TCRdb's table, derived via immunoSEQ multiplex PCR, lists solely in-frame clones and lacks some. The table lists tens of thousands of clones, about 93% of them singletons. Material: PBMCs. These receptors came from a woman aged 25 to 39 in good health and a related stem cell transplant donor.

This chain joins TRBV6-6 and TRBJ1-6; D uncertain. V dropped 0 bases and J dropped 8 bases, with 5 bases sitting between them. CDR3 length: 13 residues. Germline lookup yields CDR1 MNHNY and CDR2 SVGAGI (reference sequence). CDR3 DNA: TGTGCCAGCAGTTACTCGAGGGATTCACCCCTCCACTTT. This gives the protein CASSYSRDSPLHF.

The count of this clone is one. The chain uses TRBV30 and TRBJ1-1, with a tentative D call TRBD1 (6 bases). CDR1 GTSNPN and CDR2 SVGIG come from the germline V gene (reference sequence). V gave up 3 bases and J gave up 11 bases, with 28 bases separating them. The CDR3 is 16 amino acids. CDR3 in DNA: TGTGCCTGGAGGGGGTTTCCGGGACATTCTCCCTCTACCGCTTTCTTT. Translated: CAWRGFPGHSPSTAFF.

The genes are TRBV10-3 and TRBJ2-2; 11 nucleotides line up with TRBD2. In germline, CDR1 is ENHRY, CDR2 SYGVKD. This CDR3 region has 16 residues. Trimming took 7 bases from V and 2 from J; bases not matched to a gene: 6. The CDR3 sequence: CAIKASGGTNTGELFF. The CDR3 DNA is TGTGCCATCAAGGCTAGCGGGGGGACAAACACCGGGGAGCTGTTTTTT.

This rearrangement joins TRBV18 to TRBJ1-2, with D unresolved. The V and J ends lost 5 bases and 3 bases respectively, with 7 bases between them. The CDR3 is made up of 12 amino acids. The germline V gene encodes CDR1 KGHSH and CDR2 LQKENI. CDR3 in amino acids: CASSDTDYGYTF. For the CDR3, the DNA is TGTGCCAGCTCAGACACGGACTATGGCTACACCTTC.

The V and J genes are TRBV5-1 and TRBJ2-1, with a tentative D call TRBD1 (5 bases). Germline V gives CDR1 SGHRS, CDR2 YFSETQ. The CDR3 contains 16 residues. Between the trimmed V and J ends, which lost 4 bases and 1 base, there was a span of 15 bases. CDR3 coding DNA: TGCGCCAGCAGCCCCCTAGGGGATAGGTCCTACAATGAGCAGTTCTTC. This encodes CASSPLGDRSYNEQFF.

This clone is a singleton in its sample. The rearrangement uses TRBV13 and TRBJ2-3; 9 positions match TRBD1. This CDR3 has 15 residues. Germline lookup yields CDR1 PRHDT and CDR2 FYEKMQ (reference sequence). Germline trimming cut 5 bases from V and 4 bases from J; bases unmatched to any gene: 7. This chain's CDR3 is CASSRKQGASDTQYF. Written as DNA, the CDR3 is TGTGCCAGCAGCCGTAAACAGGGGGCGTCAGATACGCAGTATTTT.

V and J are TRBV28 and TRBJ2-1; 8 bases fit TRBD2. This CDR3 is built from 14 residues. Trimming at V came to 2 bases and at J to 10 bases, leaving 7 bases not matched to a gene. Germline V gene sequence: CDR1 MDHEN, CDR2 SYDVKM. DNA of the CDR3: TGTGCCAGCAGTTTAGGGACTAGTGGGTTGGAGCAGTTCTTC. This encodes CASSLGTSGLEQFF.